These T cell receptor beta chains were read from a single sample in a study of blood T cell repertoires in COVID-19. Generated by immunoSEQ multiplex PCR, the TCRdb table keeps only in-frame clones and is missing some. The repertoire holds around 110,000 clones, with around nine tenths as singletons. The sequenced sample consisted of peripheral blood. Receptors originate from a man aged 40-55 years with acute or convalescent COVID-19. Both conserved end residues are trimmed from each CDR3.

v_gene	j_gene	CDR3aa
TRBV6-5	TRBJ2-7	ASTRDKGYEQY
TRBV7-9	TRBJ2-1	ASSPSYNEQF
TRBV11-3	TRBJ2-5	ASSLGTGDRETQY
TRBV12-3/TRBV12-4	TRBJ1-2	ASSQTDYGYT
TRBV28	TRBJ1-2	ASSSRDHGGYT
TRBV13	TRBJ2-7	ASSFRDRTSRQY
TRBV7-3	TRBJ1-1	ASSLEPNTEAF
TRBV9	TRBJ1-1	ASSAHREMNTEAF
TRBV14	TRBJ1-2	ASSQVGTASDT
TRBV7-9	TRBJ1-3	ASSRTSSGNTIY
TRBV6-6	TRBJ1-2	ASRRDIGAYGYT
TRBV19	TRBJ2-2	ASSLWSGANTGELF
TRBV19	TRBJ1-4	ASSSRGQGAREKLF
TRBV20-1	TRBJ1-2	SARSSYGYT
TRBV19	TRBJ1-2	ASSIGQGEGYGYT
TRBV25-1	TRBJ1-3	ASSEYQSGPEGTIY
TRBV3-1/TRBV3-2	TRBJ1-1	ASSLSGGAEAF
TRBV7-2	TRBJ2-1	ASSLDPGLYNEQF
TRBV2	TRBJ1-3	ASSDGGTGTGNTIY